Below, 14 T cell receptor beta chains from the same sample are listed, as sequenced in a study of T cells in Graves' hyperthyroidism and ophthalmopathy. Amplification of TCR beta CDR3 regions was performed using RNA transcripts as template. The HTBI primer set served for first-round RT-PCR of the TCR CDR3. TCRdb ran MiXCR on the multiplex PCR reads and lists one entry per CDR3 protein. The sample records about 640,000 distinct CDR3 sequences, 13% to 15% being singletons. Source material: blood. The receptors derive from a woman aged 50 to 65 with Graves' ophthalmopathy.

This clonotype has at least ten counts. The chain is built from TRBV6-2 or TRBV6-3 and TRBJ2-7, with TRBD1 as a possible D gene (7 bases). With 4 bases removed from V and 3 bases from J, the gap between germline ends came to 19 bases. The CDR3 sequence is 16 residues long. The germline gives CDR1 MNHEY, CDR2 SVGEGT. CDR3 sequence (DNA): TGTGCCAGCAGTTCCCTTTCCCGACAGGGACTCTACGAGCAGTACTTC. As protein: CASSSLSRQGLYEQYF.

This clonotype came up many times. J is TRBJ2-5 and V is TRBV7-2; TRBD2 matches at 7 bases. The CDR3 length is 14 residues. Trimming cost V 5 bases and J 3 bases; bases outside gene matches: 6. Germline V lookup: CDR1 SGHTA, CDR2 FQGNSA. In nucleotides, the CDR3 is TGTGCCAGCAGCCCCTCTCTAGCGGAAGAGACCCAGTACTTC. Its translation is CASSPSLAEETQYF.

The V and J genes are TRBV4-2 and TRBJ2-7; the D gene is possibly TRBD2 (5 bases). The CDR3 sequence is 14 residues long. Germline assignment: CDR1 LGHNA and CDR2 YNFKEQ. Trimming took 4 bases from V and 0 from J, leaving 10 bases between them. In DNA form, the CDR3 reads TGTGCCAGCAGCCCACGGGAAAACTCCTACGAGCAGTACTTC. Residues: CASSPRENSYEQYF.

V and J are TRBV10-3 and TRBJ2-2, with D unresolved. CDR1 is ENHRY, CDR2 SYGVKD, per germline. The CDR3 extends over 13 amino acids. With 6 bases removed from V and 4 bases from J, the gap between germline ends came to 9 bases. The CDR3 spells CAIRPLPTGELFF. DNA for the CDR3: TGTGCCATCAGGCCCCTTCCCACCGGGGAGCTGTTTTTT.

This clonotype was seen ten or more times. The chain employs TRBV7-3 and TRBJ2-3, with unresolved D. The CDR3 is 15 residues long. The V gene's germline CDR1 is SGHTA and CDR2 FQGTGA. V was shortened by 5 bases and J by 4 bases, with 16 bases between the two germline ends. The CDR3 spells CASSPGSFRADTQYF. Written as DNA, the CDR3 is TGTGCCAGCAGCCCGGGCTCGTTTAGGGCAGATACGCAGTATTTT.

This clonotype was seen a few times. The chain employs TRBV15 and TRBJ1-3, with a weak D call TRBD1 (6 bases). Per the germline V gene, CDR1 is LNHNV and CDR2 is YYDKDF (reference sequence). This CDR3 spans 16 amino acids. Trimming left V 2 bases short and J 4 bases short, with 15 bases between. CDR3 nucleotide sequence: TGTGCCACCAGCAGACTCAAACAAGGGGGAGGAAACACCATATATTTT. Residues: CATSRLKQGGGNTIYF.

The chain uses TRBV7-9 and TRBJ2-4; 8 bases are shared with TRBD2. The CDR3 is made up of 15 amino acids. CDR1 and CDR2 (germline): SEHNR, FQNEAQ (reference sequence). The V and J ends lost 4 bases and 2 bases, in that order; junction bases with no gene match: 4. The CDR3 loop reads CASSSGLVSKNIQYF. The CDR3 bases are TGTGCCAGCAGCTCGGGACTAGTGTCCAAAAACATTCAGTACTTC.

V usage is TRBV29-1 and J usage is TRBJ2-7; no clear D gene. CDR1 and CDR2 (germline): SQVTM, ANQGSEA. The germline V and J ends were trimmed by 3 bases and 2 bases, with 11 bases remaining between them. The CDR3 has 13 amino acids. Here the CDR3 DNA reads TGCAGCGTTGAGAGGACCGAACCCTACGAGCAGTACTTC. Amino acid sequence: CSVERTEPYEQYF.

The sample holds a few counts of this clonotype. The rearrangement links TRBV27 to TRBJ2-1; no firm D call. Germline V gene lookup returns CDR1 MNHEY and CDR2 SMNVEV (reference sequence). V was trimmed by 3 bases and J by 3 bases, leaving 9 bases between them. The length of the CDR3 is 14 residues. The CDR3 bases are TGTGCCAGCAGTTTTTATGTGGGCTACAATGAGCAGTTCTTC. Encoded protein: CASSFYVGYNEQFF.

This clonotype was counted many times. The V gene is TRBV28, the J gene TRBJ1-1, with D unresolved. Germline V CDR1 and CDR2: MDHEN, SYDVKM. This CDR3 has 13 residues. Trimming removed 3 bases at V and 3 bases at J, with 8 bases between. CDR3 nucleotides: TGTGCCAGCAGTTTTTTATTGGACACTGAAGCTTTCTTT. Amino acids: CASSFLLDTEAFF. The complete variable domain, with remaining parts taken from reference TRBV28 and TRBJ1-1, reads DVKVTQSSRYLVKRTGEKVFLECVQDMDHENMFWYRQDPGLGLRLIYFSYDVKMKEKGDIPEGYSVSREKKERFSLILESASTNQTSMYLCASSFLLDTEAFFGQGTRLTVV.

The sample holds many counts of this clonotype. The chain uses TRBV24-1 and TRBJ2-1; 7 bases align to TRBD1. J was trimmed by 6 bases and V by 9 bases; bases with no gene match: 13. The CDR3 contains 15 residues. Germline values: CDR1 KGHDR, CDR2 SFDVKD. The chain's CDR3 is CATALRTGIGNEQFF. In DNA form, the CDR3 reads TGTGCCACCGCACTCCGGACAGGTATCGGCAATGAGCAGTTCTTC.

This clonotype has ten or more counts. This chain connects TRBV5-8 to TRBJ2-3; TRBD2 agrees at 11 bases. This CDR3 spans 16 amino acids. Germline V lookup: CDR1 SGHTS, CDR2 YDEGEE. Germline trimming cut 0 bases from V and 2 bases from J; bases unmatched to any gene: 2. CDR3 in DNA: TGTGCCAGCAGCTTGGTAGCGGGAGGGCCCACAGATACGCAGTATTTT. It specifies CASSLVAGGPTDTQYF.

This clonotype was recorded many times. The chain is built from TRBV3-1 and TRBJ1-1; D perhaps matches TRBD1 (5 bases). The V gene lost 2 bases and the J gene lost 4 bases, with 14 bases spanning the gap. This CDR3 is 15 amino acids long. Germline CDR1 LGHDT, CDR2 YNNKEL (reference sequence). This chain's CDR3 is CASSQLTGQGTEAFF. For the CDR3, the DNA is TGTGCCAGCAGCCAACTAACGGGGCAGGGCACTGAAGCTTTCTTT.

This clonotype was recorded many times. The rearrangement joins TRBV5-1 to TRBJ1-4; no clear D gene. The CDR3 spans 15 residues. Germline CDR1 is SGHRS and CDR2 is YFSETQ. V lost 3 bases and J 0 bases, leaving 9 bases between the germline ends. This CDR3 is CASSWQDATNEKLFF. The CDR3 DNA sequence: TGCGCCAGCAGCTGGCAGGACGCAACTAATGAAAAACTGTTTTTT.